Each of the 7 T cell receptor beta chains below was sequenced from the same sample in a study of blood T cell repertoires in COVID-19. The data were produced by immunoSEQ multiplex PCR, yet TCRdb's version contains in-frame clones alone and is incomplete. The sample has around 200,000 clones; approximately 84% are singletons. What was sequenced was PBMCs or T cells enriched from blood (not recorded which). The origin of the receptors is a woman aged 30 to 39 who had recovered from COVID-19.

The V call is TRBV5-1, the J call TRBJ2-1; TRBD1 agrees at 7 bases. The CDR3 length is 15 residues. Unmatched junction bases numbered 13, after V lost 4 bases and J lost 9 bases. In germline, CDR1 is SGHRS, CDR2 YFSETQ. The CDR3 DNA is TGCGCCAGCAGCCCCCTGGGGACAGCGACCAGTGAGCAGTTCTTC. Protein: CASSPLGTATSEQFF.

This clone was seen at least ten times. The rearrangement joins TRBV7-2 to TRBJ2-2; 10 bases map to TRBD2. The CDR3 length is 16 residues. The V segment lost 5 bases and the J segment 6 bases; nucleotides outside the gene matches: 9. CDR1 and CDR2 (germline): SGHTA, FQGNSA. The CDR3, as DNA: TGTGCCAGCAGCACCACCACCAGCGGGAGGGCCGGGGAGCTGTTTTTT. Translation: CASSTTTSGRAGELFF.

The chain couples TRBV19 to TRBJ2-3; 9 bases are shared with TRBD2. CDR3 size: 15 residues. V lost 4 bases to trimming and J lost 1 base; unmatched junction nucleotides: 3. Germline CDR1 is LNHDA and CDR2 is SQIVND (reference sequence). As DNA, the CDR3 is TGTGCCAGTAGTAATAGCGGGGGCCGCACAGATACGCAGTATTTT. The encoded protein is CASSNSGGRTDTQYF.

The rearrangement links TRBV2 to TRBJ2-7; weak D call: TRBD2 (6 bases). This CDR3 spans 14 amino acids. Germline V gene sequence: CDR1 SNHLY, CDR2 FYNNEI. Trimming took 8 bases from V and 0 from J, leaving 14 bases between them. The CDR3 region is CASLRDLSSYEQYF. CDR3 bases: TGTGCCAGCTTACGGGACTTGAGCTCCTACGAGCAGTACTTC.

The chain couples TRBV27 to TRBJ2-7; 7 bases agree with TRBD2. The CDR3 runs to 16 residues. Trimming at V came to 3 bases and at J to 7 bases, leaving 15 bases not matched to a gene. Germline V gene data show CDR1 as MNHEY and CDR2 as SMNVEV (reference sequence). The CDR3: CASSFDGGRFLREQYF. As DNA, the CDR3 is TGTGCCAGCAGTTTTGACGGCGGGAGATTCCTACGGGAGCAGTACTTC.

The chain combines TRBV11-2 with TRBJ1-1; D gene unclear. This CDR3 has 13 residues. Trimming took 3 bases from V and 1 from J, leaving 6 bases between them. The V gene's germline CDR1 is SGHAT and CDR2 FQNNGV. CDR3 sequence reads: CASSFMSNTEAFF. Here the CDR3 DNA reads TGTGCCAGCAGCTTTATGTCGAACACTGAAGCTTTCTTT. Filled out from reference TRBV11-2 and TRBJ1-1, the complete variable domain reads EAGVAQSPRYKIIEKRQSVAFWCNPISGHATLYWYQQILGQGPKLLIQFQNNGVVDDSQLPKDRFSAERLKGVDSTLKIQPAKLEDSAVYLCASSFMSNTEAFFGQGTRLTVV.

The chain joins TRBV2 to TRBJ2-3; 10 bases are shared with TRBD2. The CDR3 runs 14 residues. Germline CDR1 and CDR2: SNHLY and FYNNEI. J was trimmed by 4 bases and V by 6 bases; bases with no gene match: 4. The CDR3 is CASRGLASADTQYF. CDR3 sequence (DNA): TGTGCCAGCAGGGGACTAGCGAGCGCAGATACGCAGTATTTT.